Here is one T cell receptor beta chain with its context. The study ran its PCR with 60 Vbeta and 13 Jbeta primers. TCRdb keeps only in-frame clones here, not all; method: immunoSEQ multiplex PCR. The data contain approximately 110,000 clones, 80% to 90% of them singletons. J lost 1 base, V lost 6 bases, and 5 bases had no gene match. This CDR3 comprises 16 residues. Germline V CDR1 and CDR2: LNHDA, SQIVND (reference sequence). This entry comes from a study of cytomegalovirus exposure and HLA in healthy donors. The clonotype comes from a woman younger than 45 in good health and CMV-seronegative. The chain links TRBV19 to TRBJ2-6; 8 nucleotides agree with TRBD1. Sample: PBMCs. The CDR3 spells CASSRTGPSGANVLTF. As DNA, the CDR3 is TGTGCCAGTAGCCGGACAGGGCCTTCTGGGGCCAACGTCCTGACTTTC.